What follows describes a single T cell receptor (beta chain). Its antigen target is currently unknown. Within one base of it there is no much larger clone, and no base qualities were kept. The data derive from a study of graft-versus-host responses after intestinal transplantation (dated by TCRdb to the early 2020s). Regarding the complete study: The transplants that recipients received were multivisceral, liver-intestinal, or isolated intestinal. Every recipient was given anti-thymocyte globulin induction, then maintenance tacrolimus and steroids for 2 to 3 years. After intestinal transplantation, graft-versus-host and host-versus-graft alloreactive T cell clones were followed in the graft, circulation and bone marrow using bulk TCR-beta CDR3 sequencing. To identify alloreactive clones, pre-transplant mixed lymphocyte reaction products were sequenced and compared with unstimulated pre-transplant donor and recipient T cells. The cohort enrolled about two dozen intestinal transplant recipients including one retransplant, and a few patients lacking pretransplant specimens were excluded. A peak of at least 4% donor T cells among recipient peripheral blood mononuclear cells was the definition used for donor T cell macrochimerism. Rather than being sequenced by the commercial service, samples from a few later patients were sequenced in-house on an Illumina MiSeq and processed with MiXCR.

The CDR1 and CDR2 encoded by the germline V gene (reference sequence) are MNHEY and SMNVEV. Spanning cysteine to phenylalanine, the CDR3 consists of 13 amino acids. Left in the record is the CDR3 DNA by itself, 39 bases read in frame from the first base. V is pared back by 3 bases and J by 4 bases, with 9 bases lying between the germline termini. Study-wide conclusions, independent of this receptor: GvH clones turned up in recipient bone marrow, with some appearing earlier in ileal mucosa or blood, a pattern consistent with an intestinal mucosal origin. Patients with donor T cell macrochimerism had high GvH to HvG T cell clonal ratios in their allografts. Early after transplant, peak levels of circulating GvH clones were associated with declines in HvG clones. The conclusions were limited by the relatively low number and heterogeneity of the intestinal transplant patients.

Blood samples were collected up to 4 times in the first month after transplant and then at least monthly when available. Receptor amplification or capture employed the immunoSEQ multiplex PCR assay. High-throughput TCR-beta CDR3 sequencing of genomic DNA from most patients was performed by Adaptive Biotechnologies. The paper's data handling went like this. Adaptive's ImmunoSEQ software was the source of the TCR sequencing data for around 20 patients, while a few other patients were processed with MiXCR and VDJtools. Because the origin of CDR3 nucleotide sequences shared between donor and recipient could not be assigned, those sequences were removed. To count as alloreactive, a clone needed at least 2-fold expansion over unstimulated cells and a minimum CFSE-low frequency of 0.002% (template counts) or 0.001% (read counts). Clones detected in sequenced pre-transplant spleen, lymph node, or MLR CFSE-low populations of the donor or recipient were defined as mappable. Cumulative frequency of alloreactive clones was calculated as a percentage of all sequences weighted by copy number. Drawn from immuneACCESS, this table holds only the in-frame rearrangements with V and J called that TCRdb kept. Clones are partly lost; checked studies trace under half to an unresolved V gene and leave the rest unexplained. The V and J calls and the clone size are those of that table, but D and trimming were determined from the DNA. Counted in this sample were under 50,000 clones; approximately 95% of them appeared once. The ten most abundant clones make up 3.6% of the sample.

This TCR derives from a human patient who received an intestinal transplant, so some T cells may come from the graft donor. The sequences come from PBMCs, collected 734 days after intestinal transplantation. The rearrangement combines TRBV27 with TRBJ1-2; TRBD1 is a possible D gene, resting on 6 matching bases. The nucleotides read TGTGCCAGCAGTTTTTTGGGGGCCTATGGCTACACCTTC. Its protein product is CASSFLGAYGYTF.